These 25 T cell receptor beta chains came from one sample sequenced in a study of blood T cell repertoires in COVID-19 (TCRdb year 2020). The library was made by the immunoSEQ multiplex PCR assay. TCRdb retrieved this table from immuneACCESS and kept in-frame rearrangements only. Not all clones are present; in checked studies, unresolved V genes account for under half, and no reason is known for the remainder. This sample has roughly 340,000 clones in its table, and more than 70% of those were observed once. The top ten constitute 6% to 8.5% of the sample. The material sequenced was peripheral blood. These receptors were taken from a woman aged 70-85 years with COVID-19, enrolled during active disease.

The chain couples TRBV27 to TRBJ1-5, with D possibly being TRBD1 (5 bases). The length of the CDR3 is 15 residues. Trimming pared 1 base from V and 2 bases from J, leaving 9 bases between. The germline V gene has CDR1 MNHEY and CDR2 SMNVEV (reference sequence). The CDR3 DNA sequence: TGTGCCAGCAGTTTATTGGGGGGTGGCAATCAGCCCCAGCATTTT. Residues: CASSLLGGGNQPQHF.

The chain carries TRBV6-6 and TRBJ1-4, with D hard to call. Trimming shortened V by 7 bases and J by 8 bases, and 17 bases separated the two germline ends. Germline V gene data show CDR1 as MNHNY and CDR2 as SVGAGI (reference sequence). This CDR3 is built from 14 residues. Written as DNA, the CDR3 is TGTGCCAGCAACGACTCCCCATCGAGGGAAAAACTGTTTTTT. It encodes CASNDSPSREKLFF.

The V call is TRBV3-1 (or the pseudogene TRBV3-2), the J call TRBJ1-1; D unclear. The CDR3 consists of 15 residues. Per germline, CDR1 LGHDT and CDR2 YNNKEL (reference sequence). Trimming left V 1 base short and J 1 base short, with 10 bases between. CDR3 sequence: CASSQGFGWNTEAFF. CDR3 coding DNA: TGTGCCAGCAGCCAAGGCTTTGGCTGGAACACTGAAGCTTTCTTT.

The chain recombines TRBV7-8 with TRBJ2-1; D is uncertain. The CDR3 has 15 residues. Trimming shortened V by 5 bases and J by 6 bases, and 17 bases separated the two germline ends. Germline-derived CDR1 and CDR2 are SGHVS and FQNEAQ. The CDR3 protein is CASSAEPRQINEQFF. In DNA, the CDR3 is TGTGCCAGCAGCGCGGAGCCTAGGCAAATCAATGAGCAGTTCTTC.

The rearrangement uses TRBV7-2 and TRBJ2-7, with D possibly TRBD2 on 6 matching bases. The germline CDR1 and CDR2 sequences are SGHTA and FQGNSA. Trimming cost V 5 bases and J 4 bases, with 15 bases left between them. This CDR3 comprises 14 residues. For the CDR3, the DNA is TGTGCCAGCAGCCCCGGCGGGGCAGAATACGAGCAGTACTTC. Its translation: CASSPGGAEYEQYF.

CDR3 nucleotides: TGCGCCAGCAGCCAAACCTATGGACAGCCACGATCCTATGGCTACACCTTC. This sequence encodes CASSQTYGQPRSYGYTF. V gene TRBV4-1 combines with J gene TRBJ1-2; perhaps TRBD1 as D (6 bases). Germline V CDR1 and CDR2: MGHRA, YSYEKL. This CDR3 region has 17 residues. V lost 2 bases, J lost 4 bases, and 20 bases lay in between.

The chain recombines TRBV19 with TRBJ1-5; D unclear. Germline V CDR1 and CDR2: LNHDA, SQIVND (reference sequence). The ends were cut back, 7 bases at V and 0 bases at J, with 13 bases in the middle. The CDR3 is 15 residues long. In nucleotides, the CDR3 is TGTGCCAGTATCGAGGGCGGGGATAGCAATCAGCCCCAGCATTTT. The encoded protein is CASIEGGDSNQPQHF. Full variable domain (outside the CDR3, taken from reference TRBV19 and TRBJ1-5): DGGITQSPKYLFRKEGQNVTLSCEQNLNHDAMYWYRQDPGQGLRLIYYSQIVNDFQKGDIAEGYSVSREKKESFPLTVTSAQKNPTAFYLCASIEGGDSNQPQHFGDGTRLSIL.

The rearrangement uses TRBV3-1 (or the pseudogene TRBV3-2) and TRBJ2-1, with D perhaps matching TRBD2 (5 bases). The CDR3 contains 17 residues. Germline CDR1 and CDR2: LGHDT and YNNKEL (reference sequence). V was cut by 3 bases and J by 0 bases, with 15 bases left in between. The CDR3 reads CASSHLIPEGSYNEQFF. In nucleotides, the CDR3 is TGTGCCAGCAGCCACCTCATACCCGAGGGCTCCTACAATGAGCAGTTCTTC.

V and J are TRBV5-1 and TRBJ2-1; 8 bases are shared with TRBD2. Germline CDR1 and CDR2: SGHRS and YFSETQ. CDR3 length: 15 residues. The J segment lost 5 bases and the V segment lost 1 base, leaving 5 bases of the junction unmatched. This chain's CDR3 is CASSLSLAGHNEQFF. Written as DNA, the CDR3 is TGCGCCAGCAGCTTGAGCCTAGCGGGCCACAATGAGCAGTTCTTC.

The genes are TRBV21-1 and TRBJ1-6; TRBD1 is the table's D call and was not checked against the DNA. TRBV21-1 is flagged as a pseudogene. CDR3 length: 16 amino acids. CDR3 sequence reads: CASVPQGAVYNSPLHF. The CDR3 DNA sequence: TGTGCCAGCGTCCCCCAGGGGGCAGTTTATAATTCACCCCTCCACTTT.

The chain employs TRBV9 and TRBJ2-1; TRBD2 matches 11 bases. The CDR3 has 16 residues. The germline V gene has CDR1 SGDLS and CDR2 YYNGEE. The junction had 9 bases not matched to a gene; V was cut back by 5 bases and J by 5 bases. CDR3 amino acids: CASSKLLLAGDNEQFF. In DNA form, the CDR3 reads TGTGCCAGCAGTAAACTCCTACTAGCGGGGGACAATGAGCAGTTCTTC.

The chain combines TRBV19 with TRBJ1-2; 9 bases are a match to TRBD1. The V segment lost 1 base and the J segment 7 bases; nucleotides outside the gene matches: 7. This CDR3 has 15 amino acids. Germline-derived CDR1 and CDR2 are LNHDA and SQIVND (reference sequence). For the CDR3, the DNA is TGTGCCAGTAGTATAGGGGACAGGGACCGCTCTGGCTACACCTTC. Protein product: CASSIGDRDRSGYTF.

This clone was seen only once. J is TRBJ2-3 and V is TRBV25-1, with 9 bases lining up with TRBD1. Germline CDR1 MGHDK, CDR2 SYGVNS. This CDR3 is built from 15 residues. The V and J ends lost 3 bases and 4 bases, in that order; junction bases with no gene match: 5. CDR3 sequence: CASSDPRTGADTQYF. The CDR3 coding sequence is TGTGCCAGCAGTGATCCACGGACAGGGGCAGATACGCAGTATTTT.

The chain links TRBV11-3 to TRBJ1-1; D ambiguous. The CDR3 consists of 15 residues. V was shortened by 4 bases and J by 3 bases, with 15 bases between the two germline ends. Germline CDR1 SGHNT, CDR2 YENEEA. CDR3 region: CASSSRTGSDTEAFF. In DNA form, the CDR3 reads TGTGCCAGCAGCTCGAGGACGGGGTCGGACACTGAAGCTTTCTTT. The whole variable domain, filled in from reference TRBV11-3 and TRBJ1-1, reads EAGVVQSPRYKIIEKKQPVAFWCNPISGHNTLYWYLQNLGQGPELLIRYENEEAVDDSQLPKDRFSAERLKGVDSTLKIQPAELGDSAVYLCASSSRTGSDTEAFFGQGTRLTVV.

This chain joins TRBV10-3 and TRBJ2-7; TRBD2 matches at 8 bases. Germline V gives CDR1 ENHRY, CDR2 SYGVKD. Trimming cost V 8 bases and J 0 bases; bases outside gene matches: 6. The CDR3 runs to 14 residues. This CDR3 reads CAIGSGATSYEQYF. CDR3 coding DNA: TGTGCCATCGGTAGCGGGGCCACCTCCTACGAGCAGTACTTC.

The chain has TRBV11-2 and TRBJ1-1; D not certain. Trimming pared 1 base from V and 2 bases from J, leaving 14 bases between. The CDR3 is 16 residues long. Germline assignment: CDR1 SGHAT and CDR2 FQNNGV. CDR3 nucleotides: TGTGCCAGCAGCTTAGCACGGGGATTGGGTAACACTGAAGCTTTCTTT. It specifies CASSLARGLGNTEAFF.

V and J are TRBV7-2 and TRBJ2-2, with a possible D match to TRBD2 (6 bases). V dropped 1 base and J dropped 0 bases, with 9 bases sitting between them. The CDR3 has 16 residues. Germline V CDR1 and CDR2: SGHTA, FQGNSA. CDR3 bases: TGTGCCAGCAGCTTAGTGGTAGCGGCGAACACCGGGGAGCTGTTTTTT. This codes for CASSLVVAANTGELFF.

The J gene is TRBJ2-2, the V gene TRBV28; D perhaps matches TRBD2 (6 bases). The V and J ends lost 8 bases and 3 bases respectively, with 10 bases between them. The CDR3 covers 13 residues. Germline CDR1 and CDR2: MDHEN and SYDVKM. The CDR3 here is CASGRRDTGELFF. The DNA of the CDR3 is TGTGCCAGCGGTAGGAGGGACACCGGGGAGCTGTTTTTT.

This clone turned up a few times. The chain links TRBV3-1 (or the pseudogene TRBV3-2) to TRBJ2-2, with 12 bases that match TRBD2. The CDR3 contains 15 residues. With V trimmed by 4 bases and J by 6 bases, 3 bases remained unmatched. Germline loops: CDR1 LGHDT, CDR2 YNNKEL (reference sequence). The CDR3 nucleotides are TGTGCCAGCAGCCGAGGACTAGCGGGATCCGGGGAGCTGTTTTTT. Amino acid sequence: CASSRGLAGSGELFF.

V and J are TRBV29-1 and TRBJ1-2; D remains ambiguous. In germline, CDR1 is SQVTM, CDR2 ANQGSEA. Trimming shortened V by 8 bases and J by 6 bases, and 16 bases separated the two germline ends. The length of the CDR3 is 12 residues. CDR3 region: CSTPRGDDGYTF. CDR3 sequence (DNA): TGCAGCACCCCTCGAGGAGACGATGGCTACACCTTC.

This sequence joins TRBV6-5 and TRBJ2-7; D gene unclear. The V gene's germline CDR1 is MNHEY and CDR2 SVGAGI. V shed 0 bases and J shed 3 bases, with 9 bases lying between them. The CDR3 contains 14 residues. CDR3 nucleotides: TGTGCCAGCAGTTACTCGCGGTTGGGCTACGAGCAGTACTTC. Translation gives CASSYSRLGYEQYF.

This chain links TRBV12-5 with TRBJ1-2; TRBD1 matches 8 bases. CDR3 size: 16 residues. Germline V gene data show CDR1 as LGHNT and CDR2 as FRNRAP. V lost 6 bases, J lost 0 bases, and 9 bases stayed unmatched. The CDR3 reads CASGLIQGDPNYGYTF. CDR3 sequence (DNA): TGTGCTAGTGGGCTTATACAGGGGGATCCTAACTATGGCTACACCTTC.

In nucleotides, the CDR3 is TGCGCCAGCAGCCAAGATTACCCTATGGGGCAAAAAAACATTCAGTACTTC. Translation gives CASSQDYPMGQKNIQYF. This sequence joins TRBV4-1 and TRBJ2-4, with a possible D match to TRBD1 (5 bases). The V gene lost 0 bases and the J gene lost 4 bases, with 16 bases spanning the gap. Germline V gene data show CDR1 as MGHRA and CDR2 as YSYEKL. The CDR3 has 17 amino acids.

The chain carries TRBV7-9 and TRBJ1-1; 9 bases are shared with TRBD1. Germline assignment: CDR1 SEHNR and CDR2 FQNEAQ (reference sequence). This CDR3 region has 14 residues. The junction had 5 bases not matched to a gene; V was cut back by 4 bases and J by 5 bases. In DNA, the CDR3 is TGTGCCAGCAGCTATGGGACAGGGAAGACTGAAGCTTTCTTT. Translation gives CASSYGTGKTEAFF.

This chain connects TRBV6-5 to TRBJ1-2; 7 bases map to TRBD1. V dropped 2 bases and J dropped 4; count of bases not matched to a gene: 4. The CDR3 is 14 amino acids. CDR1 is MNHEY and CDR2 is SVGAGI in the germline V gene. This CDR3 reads CASSYTGAAYGYTF. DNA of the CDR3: TGTGCCAGCAGTTACACAGGGGCCGCCTATGGCTACACCTTC.